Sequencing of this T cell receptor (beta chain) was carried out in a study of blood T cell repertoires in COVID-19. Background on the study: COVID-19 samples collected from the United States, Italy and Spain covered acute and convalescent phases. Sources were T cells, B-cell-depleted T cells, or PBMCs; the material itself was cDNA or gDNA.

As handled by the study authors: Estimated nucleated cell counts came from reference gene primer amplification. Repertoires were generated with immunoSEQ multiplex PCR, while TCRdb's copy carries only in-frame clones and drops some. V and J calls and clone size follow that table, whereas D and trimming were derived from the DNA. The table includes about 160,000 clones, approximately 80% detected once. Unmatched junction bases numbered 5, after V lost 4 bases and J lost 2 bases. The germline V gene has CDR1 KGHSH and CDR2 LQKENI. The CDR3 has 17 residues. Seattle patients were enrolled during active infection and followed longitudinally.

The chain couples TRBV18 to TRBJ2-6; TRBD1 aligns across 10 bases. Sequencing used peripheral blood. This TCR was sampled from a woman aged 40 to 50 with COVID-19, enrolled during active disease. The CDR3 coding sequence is TGTGCCAGCTCACGAGCCGGGACAGGGGCTGGGGCCAACGTCCTGACTTTC. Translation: CASSRAGTGAGANVLTF.